This T cell receptor beta chain comes out of a study of T-cell reconstitution after alpha-beta-depleted transplantation in children. Notes on the study in general: Most T-cell counts and diversity one year after the transplant came from T cells that were newly produced. There were some patients whose high TCRbeta diversity at day 60 came from surviving recipient T cells and thymic progenitors. The origin of alpha-beta T cells about two months after transplant was reportedly several hundred expanded graft clones.

V lost 3 bases, J lost 5 bases, and 11 bases stayed unmatched. CDR1 and CDR2 from the germline V gene are DFQATT and SNEGSKA (reference sequence). The CDR3 is 15 amino acids. This clonotype was counted at least ten times. Antigen: not known. Unique molecular identifiers were incorporated when the TCRbeta library was constructed. TCRdb ran MiXCR on the PCR reads and lists one entry per CDR3 protein. In the table there are 700,000 or so distinct CDR3 sequences, around 14% of which are singletons. Sequences were derived from PBMCs, sampled before TCRalphabeta/CD19-depleted stem cell transplant. The clonotype was recovered from a girl under 10 years old with congenital amegakaryocytic thrombocytopenia, due to receive a stem cell transplant. The chain carries TRBV20-1 and TRBJ2-5; 8 bases are a match to TRBD2. DNA for the CDR3: TGCAGTGCTAGTCCGAGCGGGAGAGGGTTGGAGACCCAGTACTTC. It specifies CSASPSGRGLETQYF.